This note documents a single T cell receptor (beta chain) sequence. The antigen remains unidentified. The sample's treatment: roughly 10-day PBMC culture with coronavirus spike peptide pools or control peptides (ViraFEST assay). The study sequenced cultured CD4+ T cell DNA using the Oncomine TCR Beta short-read assay. In TCRdb, the PCR reads were re-called with MiXCR into one record per CDR3 protein. Of approximately 13,000 distinct CDR3 sequences listed, roughly 62% are singletons. This record belongs to a study of vaccination and CD4 T cells after COVID-19. Study as a whole: Post-vaccination samples were procured at a median of around 78 days following dose two (range 14 to 241).

The CDR3 consists of 11 residues. V was trimmed by 11 bases and J by 8 bases, leaving 15 bases between them. CDR1 and CDR2 (germline): MNHNS, SASEGT. Sequencing was performed on CD4+ T cells from blood, cultured in vitro. The chain has TRBV6-1 and TRBJ1-2; D is undetermined. The TCR sequence derives from a human donor who had recovered from COVID-19. CDR3 sequence (DNA): TGTGCCGCATCGAGTATCGGCGGCTACACCTTC. This sequence encodes CAASSIGGYTF.